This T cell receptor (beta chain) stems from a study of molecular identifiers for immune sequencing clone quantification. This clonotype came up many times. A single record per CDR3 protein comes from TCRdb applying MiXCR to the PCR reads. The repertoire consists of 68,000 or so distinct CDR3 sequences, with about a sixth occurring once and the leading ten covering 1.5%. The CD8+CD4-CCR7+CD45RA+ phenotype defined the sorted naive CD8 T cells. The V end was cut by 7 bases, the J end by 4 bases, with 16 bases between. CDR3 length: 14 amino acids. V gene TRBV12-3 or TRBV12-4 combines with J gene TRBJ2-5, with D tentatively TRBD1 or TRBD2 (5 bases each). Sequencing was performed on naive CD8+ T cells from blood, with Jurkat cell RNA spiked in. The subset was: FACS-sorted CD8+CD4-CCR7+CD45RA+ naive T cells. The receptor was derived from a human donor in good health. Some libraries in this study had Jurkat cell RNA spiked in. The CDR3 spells CASTDKLGVETQYF. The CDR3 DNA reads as TGTGCCAGCACCGACAAACTAGGGGTAGAGACCCAGTACTTC.